This T cell receptor beta chain was recorded in a study of T cell responses to AZD1222 COVID-19 vaccine. Study background: Recipients boosted at about 4 weeks or about 12 weeks are pooled. Points from the study as a whole: The repertoires were collected only after the peak T cell response. Along spike, vaccine-associated CD4 TCRs were found throughout, with dominance at 160-218 and 743-854. Females made up more of the donors, who were largely white British, and clonal diversity may have come out too low.

Method: immunoSEQ multiplex PCR; TCRdb's copy keeps in-frame clones and lacks some. The sample holds over 150,000 clones, more than 70% seen once. On this clone itself: Its antigen is not known.

The CDR3 is 13 residues long. Germline V gives CDR1 SGHTA, CDR2 FQGTGA. The V end was cut by 2 bases, the J end by 4 bases, with 5 bases between. The rearrangement links TRBV7-3 to TRBJ2-2; D is uncertain. Sample: peripheral blood, taken on day 0 of AZD1222 vaccination. The origin of this receptor is an adult in good health. The CDR3 is CASSLRATGELFF. CDR3 DNA: TGTGCCAGCAGCTTACGGGCCACCGGGGAGCTGTTTTTT.